This T cell receptor beta chain was found in a study of OX40 agonist ivuxolimab in advanced cancers. Produced via immunoSEQ multiplex PCR; TCRdb's table is partial and in-frame only. This table holds 65,000 to 80,000 clones, 70% to 90% found once. With V trimmed by 0 bases and J by 5 bases, 3 bases remained unmatched. This CDR3 has 14 amino acids. CDR1 and CDR2 from the germline V gene are SGHNT and YYREEE (reference sequence). Sequenced here: CD4+ or CD8+ T cells sorted from blood, sampled in a trial of the OX40 agonist ivuxolimab. This chain connects TRBV5-4 to TRBJ1-1, with 8 bases matching TRBD1. This TCR came from an adult with an advanced solid tumor such as melanoma, head and neck, liver or kidney cancer. CDR3 sequence: CASSLEQGGTEAFF. For the CDR3, the DNA is TGTGCCAGCAGCTTGGAACAGGGGGGGACTGAAGCTTTCTTT.